The sequence of this T cell receptor (beta chain) was determined in a study of blood T cell repertoires in COVID-19. Study-wide context: The analysed material was cDNA or gDNA that came from T cells, B-cell-depleted T cells, or PBMCs.

The J segment lost 5 bases and the V segment lost 2 bases, leaving 10 bases of the junction unmatched. The CDR3 has 18 residues. The V gene's germline CDR1 is SEHNR and CDR2 FQNEAQ (reference sequence). Participants spanned ages about 18 to 90 years and resided in some 22 US areas. What the recovered Cohort 3 donors had was two negative PCRs, clearance, or symptom resolution. Authors' processing steps: Amplification of reference gene primers provided the estimated nucleated cell counts. Some clones are missing from TCRdb's copy, which holds only in-frame ones; the method was immunoSEQ multiplex PCR. The D gene and trimming were derived from the DNA, and the V and J assignments and clone size from that table. The sample records some 260,000 clones, roughly 90% being singletons.

The sequencing input was PBMCs or T cells enriched from blood (not recorded which). This rearrangement joins TRBV7-9 to TRBJ2-5, with 14 bases identical to TRBD2. The receptor was isolated from a man aged 35-49 years who had recovered from COVID-19. The CDR3, as DNA: TGTGCCAGCAGCTTATGGGGACTAGCGGGGGACCGGGGGGAGACCCAGTACTTC. This translates into CASSLWGLAGDRGETQYF.